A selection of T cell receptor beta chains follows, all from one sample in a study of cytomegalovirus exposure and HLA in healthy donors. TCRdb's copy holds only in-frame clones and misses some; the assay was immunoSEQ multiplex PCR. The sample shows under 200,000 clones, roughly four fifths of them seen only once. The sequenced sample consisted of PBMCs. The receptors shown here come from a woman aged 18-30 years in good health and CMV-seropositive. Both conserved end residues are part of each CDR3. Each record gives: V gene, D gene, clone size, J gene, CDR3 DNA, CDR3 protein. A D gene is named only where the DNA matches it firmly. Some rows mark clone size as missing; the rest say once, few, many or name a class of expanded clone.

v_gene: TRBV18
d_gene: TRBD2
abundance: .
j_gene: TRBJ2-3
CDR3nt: TGTGCCAGCTCTACGACTAGCGGGGGTTCAGATACGCAGTATTTT
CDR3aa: CASSTTSGGSDTQYF

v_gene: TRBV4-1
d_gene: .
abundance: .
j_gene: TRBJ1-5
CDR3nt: TGCGCCAGCAGCCAAGAAGAATCAGGGTATCAGCCCCAGCATTTT
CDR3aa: CASSQEESGYQPQHF

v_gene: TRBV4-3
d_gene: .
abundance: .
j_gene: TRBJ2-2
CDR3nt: TGCGCCAGCAGCCAACTGTCTGGGGAGCTGTTTTTT
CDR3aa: CASSQLSGELFF

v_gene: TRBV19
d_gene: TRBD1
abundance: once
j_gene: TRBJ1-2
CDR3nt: TGTGCCAGTAGTAGGGGACAGACTAACAACTATGGCTACACCTTC
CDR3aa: CASSRGQTNNYGYTF

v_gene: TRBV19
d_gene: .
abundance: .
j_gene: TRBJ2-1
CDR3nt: TGTGCCAGTAGTCGGGGAAATGAGCAGTTCTTC
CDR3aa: CASSRGNEQFF

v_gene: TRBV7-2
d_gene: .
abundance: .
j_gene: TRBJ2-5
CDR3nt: TGTGCCAGCAGCTTAGGACGGGGAGAGACCCAGTACTTC
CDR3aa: CASSLGRGETQYF

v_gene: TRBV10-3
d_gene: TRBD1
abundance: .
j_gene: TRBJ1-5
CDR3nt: TGTGCCATCAGTGGTACGGCCGGGACAGGCCAGGAGCCCCAGCATTTT
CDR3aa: CAISGTAGTGQEPQHF

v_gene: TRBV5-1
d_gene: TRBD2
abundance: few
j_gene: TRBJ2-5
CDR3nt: TGCGCCAGCCGATCTAGCGGGGGGGCCGAAGAGACCCAGTACTTC
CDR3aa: CASRSSGGAEETQYF

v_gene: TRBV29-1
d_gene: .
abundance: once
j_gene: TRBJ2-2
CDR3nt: TGCAGCGTTGGTCGCGATTCGAACACCGGGGAGCTGTTTTTT
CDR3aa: CSVGRDSNTGELFF

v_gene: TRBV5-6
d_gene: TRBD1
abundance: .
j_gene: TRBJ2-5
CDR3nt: TGTGCCAGCAGCCCCCCCGGCGGGACAGGGGGTTCGGAGACCCAGTACTTC
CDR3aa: CASSPPGGTGGSETQYF

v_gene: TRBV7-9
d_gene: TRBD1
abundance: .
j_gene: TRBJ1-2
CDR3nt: TGTGCCAGCAGCTTAGCTGGGACAGGGTCCTATGGCTACACCTTC
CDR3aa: CASSLAGTGSYGYTF

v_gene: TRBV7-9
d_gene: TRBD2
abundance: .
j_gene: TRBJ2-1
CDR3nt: TGTGCCAGCAGCTTAGTCTTGCGGGGGGTCTACAATGAGCAGTTCTTC
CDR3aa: CASSLVLRGVYNEQFF

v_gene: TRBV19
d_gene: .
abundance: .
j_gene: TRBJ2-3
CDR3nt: TGTGCCAGTAGTAGACAGGTTTCTAGCACAGATACGCAGTATTTT
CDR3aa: CASSRQVSSTDTQYF

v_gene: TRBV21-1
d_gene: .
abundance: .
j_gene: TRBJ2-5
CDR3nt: TGTGCCAGCACTTCGAGCAATGAAGAGACCCAGTACTTC
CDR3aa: CASTSSNEETQYF

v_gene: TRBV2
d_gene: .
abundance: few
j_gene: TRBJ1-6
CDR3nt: TGTGCCAGCAGTTATGGGACTTCCTCCTATAATTCACCCCTCCACTTT
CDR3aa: CASSYGTSSYNSPLHF

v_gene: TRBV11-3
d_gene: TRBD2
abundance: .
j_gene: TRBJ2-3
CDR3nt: TGTGCCAGCAGCAAGGGACTAGCGGTAGATACGCAGTATTTT
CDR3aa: CASSKGLAVDTQYF

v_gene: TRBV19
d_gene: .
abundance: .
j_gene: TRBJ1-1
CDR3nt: TGTGCCAGTAGTATAGTGCAGGGCGCCTATGAAGCTTTCTTT
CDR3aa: CASSIVQGAYEAFF

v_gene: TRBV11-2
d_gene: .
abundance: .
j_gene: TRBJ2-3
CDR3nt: TGTGCCAGCAGCTTAGTTTACGCGGGGGATACGCAGTATTTT
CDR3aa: CASSLVYAGDTQYF

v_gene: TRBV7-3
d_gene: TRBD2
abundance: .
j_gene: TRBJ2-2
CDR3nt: TGTGCCAGCAGCCACCCGGGGGGTCCCGGGGAGCTGTTTTTT
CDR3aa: CASSHPGGPGELFF

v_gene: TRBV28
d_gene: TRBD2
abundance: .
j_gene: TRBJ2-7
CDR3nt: TGTGCCAGCAGTTCCTGGGAGGGAGCGGGGGGGCTTCCCTACGAGCAGTACTTC
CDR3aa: CASSSWEGAGGLPYEQYF

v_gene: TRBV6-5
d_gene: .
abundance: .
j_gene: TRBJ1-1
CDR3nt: TGTGCCAGCAGTTACGGGAGGGGGGGGGCATTTGATGAAGCTTTCTTT
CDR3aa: CASSYGRGGAFDEAFF

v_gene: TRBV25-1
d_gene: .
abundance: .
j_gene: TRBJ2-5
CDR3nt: TGTGCCAGCAGTGGACACTCCGACCTGGGGACCCAGTACTTC
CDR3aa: CASSGHSDLGTQYF

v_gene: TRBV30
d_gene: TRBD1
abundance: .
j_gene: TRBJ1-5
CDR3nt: TGTGCCTGGAGTGGGGGACAGGGGGTCAATCAGCCCCAGCATTTT
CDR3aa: CAWSGGQGVNQPQHF

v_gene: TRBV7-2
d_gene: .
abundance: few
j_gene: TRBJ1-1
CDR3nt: TGTGCCAGCAGCTCGCAGGGTTCGGCCATGAACACTGAAGCTTTCTTT
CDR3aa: CASSSQGSAMNTEAFF

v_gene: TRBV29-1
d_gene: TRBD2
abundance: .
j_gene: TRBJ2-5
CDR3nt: TGCAGCTTGGGGGGTTTTAGCGGGATTTACCAAGAGACCCAGTACTTC
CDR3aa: CSLGGFSGIYQETQYF

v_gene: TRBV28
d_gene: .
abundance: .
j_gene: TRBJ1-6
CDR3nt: TGTGCCAGCAGGGCGGGACTCCTGGGTAATTCACCCCTCCACTTT
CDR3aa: CASRAGLLGNSPLHF

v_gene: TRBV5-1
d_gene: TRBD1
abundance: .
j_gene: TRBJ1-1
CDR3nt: TGCGCCAGCAGCTCATCCGGGACAGTGAACACTGAAGCTTTCTTT
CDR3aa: CASSSSGTVNTEAFF

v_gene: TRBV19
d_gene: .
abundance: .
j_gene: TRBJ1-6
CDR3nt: TGTGCCAGTGGCGGCGGGAATTCACCCCTCCACTTT
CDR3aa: CASGGGNSPLHF

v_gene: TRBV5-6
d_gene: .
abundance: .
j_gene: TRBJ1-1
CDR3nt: TGTGCCAGCAGCCCTAGGGGGATGAACACTGAAGCTTTCTTT
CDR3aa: CASSPRGMNTEAFF

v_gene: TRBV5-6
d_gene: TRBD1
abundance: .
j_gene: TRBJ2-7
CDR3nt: TGTGCCAGCAGCTTGGATCTGGGACAGGCCGAGCAGTACTTC
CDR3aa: CASSLDLGQAEQYF

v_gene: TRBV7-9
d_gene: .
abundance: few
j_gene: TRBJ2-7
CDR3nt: TGTGCCAGCAGCAGGCCAGGGAACTGGGACGAGCAGTACTTC
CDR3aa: CASSRPGNWDEQYF

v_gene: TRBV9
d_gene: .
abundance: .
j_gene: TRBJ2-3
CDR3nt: TGTGCCAGCAGCGCGGGGACATCCATGTCAGATACGCAGTATTTT
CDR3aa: CASSAGTSMSDTQYF

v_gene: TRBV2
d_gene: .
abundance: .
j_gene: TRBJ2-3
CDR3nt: TGTGCCAGCAGTGGCCCAGCGGCTAGCACAGATACGCAGTATTTT
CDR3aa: CASSGPAASTDTQYF

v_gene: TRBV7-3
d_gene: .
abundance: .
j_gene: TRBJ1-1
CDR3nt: TGTGCCAGCAGCCCATCGGGAGACACTGAAGCTTTCTTT
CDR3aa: CASSPSGDTEAFF

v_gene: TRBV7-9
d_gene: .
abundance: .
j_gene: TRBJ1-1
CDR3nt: TGTGCCAGCAGCTTAGTTGGAGGTGACGGGCCTTTCTTT
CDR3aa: CASSLVGGDGPFF

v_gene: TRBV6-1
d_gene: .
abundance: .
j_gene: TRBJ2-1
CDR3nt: TGTGCCAGTCAAAGACAGTTCTTCTACAATGAGCAGTTCTTC
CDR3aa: CASQRQFFYNEQFF